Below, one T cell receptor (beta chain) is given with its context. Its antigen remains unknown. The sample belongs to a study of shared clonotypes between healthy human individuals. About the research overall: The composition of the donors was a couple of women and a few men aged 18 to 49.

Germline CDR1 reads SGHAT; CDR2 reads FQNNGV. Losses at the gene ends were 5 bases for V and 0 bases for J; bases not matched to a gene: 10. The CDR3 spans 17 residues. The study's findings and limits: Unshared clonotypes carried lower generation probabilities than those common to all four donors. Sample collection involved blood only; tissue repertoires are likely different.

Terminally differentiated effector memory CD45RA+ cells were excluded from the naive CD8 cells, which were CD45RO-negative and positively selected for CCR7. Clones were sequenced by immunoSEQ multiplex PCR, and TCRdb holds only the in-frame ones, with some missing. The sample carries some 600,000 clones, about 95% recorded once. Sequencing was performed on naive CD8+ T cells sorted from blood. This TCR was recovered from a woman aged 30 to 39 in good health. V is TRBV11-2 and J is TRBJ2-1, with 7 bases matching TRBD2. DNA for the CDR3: TGTGCCAGCAGCCACAAAATTCGCGGGAGCTCCTACAATGAGCAGTTCTTC. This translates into CASSHKIRGSSYNEQFF.